The 11 T cell receptor beta chains below were found in one sample sequenced in a study of regulatory T cells in long-lasting Graves disease. Stated time point: persistent/refractory GD, antithyroid drugs over 5 years with positive TRAb. Isolated PBMC RNA provided the starting material for the TCR library. Both iRepertoire HTBI primers and Arm-PCR of CDR3 regions were used to build the TCR beta libraries. One entry per CDR3 protein, called by TCRdb with MiXCR from the multiplex PCR reads. The sample shows about 460,000 distinct CDR3 sequences, 20% to 25% of them seen only once. Sequences were derived from peripheral blood mononuclear cells (PBMCs), sampled when the disease was refractory, from a patient treated with antithyroid drugs. The receptors stem from a female donor with Graves disease.

This chain connects TRBV20-1 to TRBJ2-5; D is possibly TRBD2 (6 bases). This CDR3 contains 12 residues. Germline lookup yields CDR1 DFQATT and CDR2 SNEGSKA (reference sequence). Trimming removed 5 bases at V and 5 bases at J, with 12 bases between. CDR3 sequence reads: CSAVTSFETQYF. CDR3 DNA sequence: TGCAGTGCTGTGACTAGTTTTGAGACCCAGTACTTC.

This clonotype was counted between two and nine times. The V and J genes are TRBV11-2 and TRBJ1-6, with unresolved D. CDR3 length: 12 residues. V was clipped by 6 bases and J by 9 bases, with 9 bases between them. Germline assignment: CDR1 SGHAT and CDR2 FQNNGV. CDR3 region: CASRRAGSPLHF. The CDR3 coding sequence is TGTGCCAGCAGACGTGCGGGTTCACCCCTCCACTTT.

Only a few counts were recorded for this clonotype. The V gene is TRBV30, the J gene TRBJ2-2; no definite D call. The CDR3 is 13 amino acids. Germline V lookup: CDR1 GTSNPN, CDR2 SVGIG (reference sequence). The V end lost 0 bases, the J end lost 8 bases, and 10 bases lay between the germline ends. The CDR3 protein is CAWSVMTQGELFF. The DNA of the CDR3 is TGTGCCTGGAGTGTAATGACTCAAGGGGAGCTGTTTTTT.

The chain carries TRBV6-2 or TRBV6-3 and TRBJ1-1; D perhaps matches TRBD1 (6 bases). V shed 5 bases and J shed 0 bases, with 13 bases lying between them. This CDR3 has 15 amino acids. Germline assignment: CDR1 MNHEY and CDR2 SVGEGT. CDR3 sequence (DNA): TGTGCCAGCAGTACCCCACAGGGTTTGAACACTGAAGCTTTCTTT. It encodes CASSTPQGLNTEAFF.

In this sample, this clonotype turned up many times. The chain combines TRBV7-2 with TRBJ1-4, with TRBD1 matching over 7 bases. With V trimmed by 5 bases and J by 8 bases, 14 bases remained unmatched. Looked up from germline, CDR1 is SGHTA and CDR2 is FQGNSA. This CDR3 has 16 amino acids. DNA of the CDR3: TGTGCCAGCAGCCTCCACCCAACAGGGGCGAAAGAAAAACTGTTTTTT. Translated: CASSLHPTGAKEKLFF.

This chain joins TRBV28 and TRBJ2-7; TRBD2 might be the D (7 bases). V lost 7 bases to trimming and J lost 1 base, with 17 bases between them. The germline V gene encodes CDR1 MDHEN and CDR2 SYDVKM. The CDR3 has 15 residues. This CDR3 reads CASMRGGLASYEQYF. The CDR3 coding sequence is TGTGCCAGCATGAGGGGGGGGCTGGCGTCCTACGAGCAGTACTTC.

Many counts were recorded for this clonotype. The rearrangement links TRBV30 to TRBJ1-2; D is possibly TRBD1 (6 bases). V gave up 0 bases and J gave up 8 bases, with 13 bases separating them. The CDR3 covers 13 residues. Germline V lookup: CDR1 GTSNPN, CDR2 SVGIG (reference sequence). The CDR3 is CAWSVQGPSGYTF. The CDR3 DNA reads TGTGCCTGGAGTGTACAGGGACCTTCGGGCTACACCTTC.

The CDR3 DNA reads TGCGGGGTTTGGGCCCCGGGGGCCAACGTCCTGACTTTC. Protein sequence: CGVWAPGANVLTF. The chain has TRBV29-1 and TRBJ2-6, with unresolved D. CDR1 and CDR2 from the germline V gene are SQVTM and ANQGSEA. The CDR3 runs 13 residues.

The CDR3 bases are TGTGCCAGTAGTATCAGGGGACCGGGTAATTCACCCCTCCACTTT. This translates into CASSIRGPGNSPLHF. The V call is TRBV19, the J call TRBJ1-6, with TRBD1 as a possible D gene (6 bases). The CDR3 loop spans 15 amino acids. Germline CDR1 is LNHDA and CDR2 is SQIVND (reference sequence). The ends were cut back, 3 bases at V and 6 bases at J, with 12 bases in the middle.

This chain connects TRBV4-3 to TRBJ1-3; D gene uncertain. Germline V gene data show CDR1 as LGHNA and CDR2 as YSLEER. The CDR3 has 17 residues. V was trimmed by 0 bases and J by 7 bases, leaving 19 bases between them. The CDR3 DNA sequence: TGCGCCAGCAGCCAAGATCTAACAGTGAGTGGTCAGAACACCATATATTTT. This translates into CASSQDLTVSGQNTIYF.

This clonotype occurred a few times. The gene calls are TRBV5-4 and TRBJ1-4; TRBD1 might be the D (5 bases). CDR1 SGHNT and CDR2 YYREEE come from the germline V gene (reference sequence). The CDR3 covers 14 residues. Trimming cost V 3 bases and J 6 bases, with 12 bases left between them. The CDR3 here is CASSSGGIHEKLFF. The DNA for the CDR3 is TGTGCCAGCAGCTCCGGGGGAATACATGAAAAACTGTTTTTT.